The sequence of this TCR beta chain was determined in a study of shared clonotypes between healthy human individuals. Study-wide results and caveats: Clonotype sharing among the donors was expected to vary with sequencing depth. Among the subsets, naive ones generally showed larger estimated richness than memory ones. Researchers sampled blood only, noting tissue repertoires likely differ.

Produced via immunoSEQ multiplex PCR; TCRdb's table is partial and in-frame only. This table has a few million clones, about 94% appearing once. This clone was seen a single time. Antigen specificity is unknown. The TCR comes from a man aged 18 to 29 in good health. The sample comprised naive CD4+ T cells sorted from blood. The sample's subset: CD45RA+ positively selected.

CDR3 DNA sequence: TGCCGAGCTAGCTCCTACAATGAGCAGTTCTTC. Translation: CRASSYNEQFF. The chain uses TRBV20-1 and TRBJ2-1; unclear D gene. Germline lookup yields CDR1 DFQATT and CDR2 SNEGSKA (reference sequence). This CDR3 comprises 11 residues.